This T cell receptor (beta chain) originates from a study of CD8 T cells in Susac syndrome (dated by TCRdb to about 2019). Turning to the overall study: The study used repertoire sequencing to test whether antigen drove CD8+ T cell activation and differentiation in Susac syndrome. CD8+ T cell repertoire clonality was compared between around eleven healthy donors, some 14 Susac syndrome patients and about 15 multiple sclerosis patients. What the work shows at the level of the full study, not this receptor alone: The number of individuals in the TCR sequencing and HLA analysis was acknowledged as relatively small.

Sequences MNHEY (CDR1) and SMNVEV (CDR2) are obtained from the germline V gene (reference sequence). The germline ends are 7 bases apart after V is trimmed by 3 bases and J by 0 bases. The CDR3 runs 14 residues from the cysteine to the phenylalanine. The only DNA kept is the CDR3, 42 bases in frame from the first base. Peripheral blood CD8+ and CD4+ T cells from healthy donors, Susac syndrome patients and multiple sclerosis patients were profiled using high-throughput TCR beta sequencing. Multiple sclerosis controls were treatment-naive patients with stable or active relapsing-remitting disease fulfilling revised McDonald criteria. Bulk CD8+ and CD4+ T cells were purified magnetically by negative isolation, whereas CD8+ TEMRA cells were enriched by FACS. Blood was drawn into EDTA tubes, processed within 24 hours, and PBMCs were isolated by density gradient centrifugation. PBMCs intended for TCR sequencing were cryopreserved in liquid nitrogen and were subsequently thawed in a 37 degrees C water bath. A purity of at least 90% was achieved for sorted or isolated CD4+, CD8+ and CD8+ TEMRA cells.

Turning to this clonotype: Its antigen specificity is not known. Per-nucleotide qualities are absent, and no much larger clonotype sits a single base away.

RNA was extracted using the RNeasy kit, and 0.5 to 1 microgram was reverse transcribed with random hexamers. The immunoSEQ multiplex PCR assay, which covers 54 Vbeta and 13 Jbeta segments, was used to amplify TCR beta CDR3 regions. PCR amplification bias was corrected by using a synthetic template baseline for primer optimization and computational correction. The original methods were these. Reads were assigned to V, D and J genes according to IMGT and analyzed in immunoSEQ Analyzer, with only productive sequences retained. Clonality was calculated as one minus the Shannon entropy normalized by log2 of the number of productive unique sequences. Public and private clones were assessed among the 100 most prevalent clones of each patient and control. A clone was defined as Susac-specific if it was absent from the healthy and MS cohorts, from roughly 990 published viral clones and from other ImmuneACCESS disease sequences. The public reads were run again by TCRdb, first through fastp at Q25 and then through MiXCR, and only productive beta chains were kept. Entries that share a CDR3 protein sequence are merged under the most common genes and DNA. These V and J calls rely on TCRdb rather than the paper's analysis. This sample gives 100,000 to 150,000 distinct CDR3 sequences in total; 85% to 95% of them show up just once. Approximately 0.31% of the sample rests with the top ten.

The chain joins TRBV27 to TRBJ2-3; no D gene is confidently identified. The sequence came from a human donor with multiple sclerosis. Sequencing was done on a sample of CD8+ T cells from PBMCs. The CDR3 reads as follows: CASSFETSTDTQYF. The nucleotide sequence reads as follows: TGTGCCAGCAGTTTTGAGACCAGCACAGATACGCAGTATTTT.